A selection of T cell receptor beta chains follows, all from one sample in a study of regulatory T cells in long-lasting Graves disease. TCRdb reprocessed the multiplex PCR reads via MiXCR and lists one record per CDR3 protein. The sample carries about 530,000 distinct CDR3 sequences, 15% to 20% recorded once. The same data also contributed to another study, on T cells in Graves' hyperthyroidism and ophthalmopathy.

This sample comprised peripheral blood mononuclear cells (PBMCs), obtained at new diagnosis, from a patient treated with antithyroid drugs. The receptors come from a woman aged 40 to 65 with Graves disease. Both conserved end residues are part of each CDR3. Fields, in order: J gene, V gene, D gene, clone size, CDR3 protein, CDR3 DNA. The D gene is left open where the match is weak. Clone size is given for some rows only: seen once, a few or many times, or a class if the clone is expanded.

TRBJ1-2 TRBV3-1 TRBD1 many CASSPQIGQGPVGYTF TGTGCCAGCAGCCCTCAAATTGGACAGGGACCGGTTGGCTACACCTTC
TRBJ2-2 TRBV5-1 - few CASSFADVAGELFF TGCGCCAGCAGCTTCGCAGATGTAGCCGGGGAGCTGTTTTTT
TRBJ2-5 TRBV28 - - CASSFYIQETQYF TGTGCCAGCAGTTTTTATATTCAAGAGACCCAGTACTTC
TRBJ1-1 TRBV30 - once CAWRVTGNTEAFF TGTGCCTGGAGGGTGACGGGGAACACTGAAGCTTTCTTT
TRBJ2-1 TRBV3-1 - many CASSQEGDVGFF TGTGCCAGCAGCCAAGAGGGGGACGTCGGGTTCTTC
TRBJ2-3 TRBV6-5 - once CASSFPAGTQYF TGTGCCAGCAGTTTCCCTGCGGGAACGCAGTATTTT
TRBJ1-2 TRBV30 - many CAWQQGTEGYTF TGTGCCTGGCAACAGGGAACGGAGGGCTACACCTTC
TRBJ2-3 TRBV19 TRBD1 - CASRLQGAGDTQYF TGTGCCAGTAGGTTGCAGGGGGCAGGAGATACGCAGTATTTT
TRBJ1-5 TRBV12-3/TRBV12-4 - - CASKIGTQPQHF TGTGCCAGCAAGATAGGGACTCAGCCCCAGCATTTT
TRBJ1-2 TRBV28 - few CASSLRRVNYGYTF TGTGCCAGCAGTTTACGGAGGGTTAACTATGGCTACACCTTC
TRBJ2-5 TRBV3-1 TRBD2 - CASSPTSGGARVRETQYF TGTGCCAGCAGCCCGACTAGCGGGGGGGCTCGGGTCAGAGAGACCCAGTACTTC
TRBJ1-3 TRBV12-3/TRBV12-4 - few CASSFITGLSGNTIYF TGTGCCAGCAGTTTTATAACAGGGCTGAGCGGAAACACCATATATTTT
TRBJ1-1 TRBV10-2 - - CASSERNLNTEAFF TGCGCCAGCAGTGAGCGGAACTTGAACACTGAAGCTTTCTTT
TRBJ1-2 TRBV6-1 - - CASRAAGPLFGYTF TGTGCCAGCAGGGCTGCAGGCCCTCTATTTGGCTACACCTTC
TRBJ1-1 TRBV10-3 - many CAIRGLGAGTEAFF TGTGCCATCAGGGGCCTTGGCGCGGGGACTGAAGCTTTCTTT
TRBJ2-5 TRBV6-2/TRBV6-3 TRBD2 few CASSEDWGGAQYF TGTGCCAGCTCCGAGGACTGGGGAGGGGCCCAGTACTTC
TRBJ2-5 TRBV18 TRBD1 few CASSPKGAPKETQYF TGTGCCAGCTCACCAAAGGGGGCGCCGAAAGAGACCCAGTACTTC
TRBJ2-2 TRBV24-1 TRBD1 many CATSALDRGDTGELFF TGTGCCACCAGTGCCCTGGACAGGGGAGACACCGGGGAGCTGTTTTTT
TRBJ2-7 TRBV29-1 TRBD2 many CSAWSGGNYEQYF TGCAGCGCTTGGAGCGGGGGAAACTACGAGCAGTACTTC
TRBJ1-6 TRBV6-1 - few CASSESIAGDFYNSPLHF TGTGCCAGCAGTGAATCCATAGCAGGAGATTTCTATAATTCACCCCTCCACTTT
TRBJ2-5 TRBV2 - - CASSERGDLGTQYF TGTGCCAGCAGTGAACGGGGAGACCTGGGGACCCAGTACTTC
TRBJ2-5 TRBV11-2 - many CASSLFWGRRREETQYF TGTGCCAGCAGCTTATTTTGGGGACGGCGGAGGGAAGAGACCCAGTACTTC
TRBJ2-7 TRBV11-2 TRBD1 many CASSLGDRSSYEQYF TGTGCCAGCAGCCTGGGGGACAGGAGCTCCTACGAGCAGTACTTC
TRBJ2-1 TRBV7-2 TRBD2 many CASSLLAGEQFF TGTGCCAGCAGCCTCCTAGCGGGTGAGCAGTTCTTC